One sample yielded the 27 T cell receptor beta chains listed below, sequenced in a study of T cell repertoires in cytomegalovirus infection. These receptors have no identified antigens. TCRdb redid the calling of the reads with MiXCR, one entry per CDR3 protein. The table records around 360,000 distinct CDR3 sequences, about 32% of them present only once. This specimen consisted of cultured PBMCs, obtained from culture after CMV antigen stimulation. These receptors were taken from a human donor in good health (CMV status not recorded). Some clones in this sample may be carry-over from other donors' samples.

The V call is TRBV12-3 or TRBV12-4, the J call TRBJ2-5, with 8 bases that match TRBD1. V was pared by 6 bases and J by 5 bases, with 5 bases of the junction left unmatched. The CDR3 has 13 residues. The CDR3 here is CASSPGGVETQYF. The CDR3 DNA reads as TGTGCCAGCAGCCCAGGGGGCGTTGAGACCCAGTACTTC.

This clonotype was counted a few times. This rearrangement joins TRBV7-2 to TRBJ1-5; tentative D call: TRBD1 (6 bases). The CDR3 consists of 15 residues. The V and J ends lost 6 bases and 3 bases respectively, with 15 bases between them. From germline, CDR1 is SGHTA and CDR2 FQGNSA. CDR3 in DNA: TGTGCCAGCAGACTCGACAGGTCCTTCAATCAGCCCCAGCATTTT. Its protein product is CASRLDRSFNQPQHF. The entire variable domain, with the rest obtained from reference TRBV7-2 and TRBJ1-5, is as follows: GAGVSQSPSNKVTEKGKDVELRCDPISGHTALYWYRQSLGQGLEFLIYFQGNSAPDKSGLPSDRFSAERTGGSVSTLTIQRTQQEDSAVYLCASRLDRSFNQPQHFGDGTRLSIL.

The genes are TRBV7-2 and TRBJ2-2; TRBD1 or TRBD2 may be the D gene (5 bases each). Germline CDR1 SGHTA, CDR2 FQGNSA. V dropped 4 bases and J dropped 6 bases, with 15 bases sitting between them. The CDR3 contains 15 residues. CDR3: CASSSGTSIPGELFF. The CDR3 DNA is TGTGCCAGCAGCTCCGGGACCTCTATACCCGGGGAGCTGTTTTTT.

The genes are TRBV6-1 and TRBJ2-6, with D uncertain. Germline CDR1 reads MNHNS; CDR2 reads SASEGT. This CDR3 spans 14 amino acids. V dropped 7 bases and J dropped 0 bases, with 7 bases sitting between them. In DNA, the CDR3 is TGTGCCAGCATGTGGGGCTCTGGGGCCAACGTCCTGACTTTC. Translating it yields CASMWGSGANVLTF.

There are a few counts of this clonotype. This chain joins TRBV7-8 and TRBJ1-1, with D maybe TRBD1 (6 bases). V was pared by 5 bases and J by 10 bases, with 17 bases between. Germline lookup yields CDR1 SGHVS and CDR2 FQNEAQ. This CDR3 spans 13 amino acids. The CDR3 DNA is TGTGCCAGCAGCCCGGGGCCAGGACAGACAGCTTTCTTT. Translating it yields CASSPGPGQTAFF.

CDR3: CASNPAGWGEQFF. Written as DNA, the CDR3 is TGTGCCAGCAACCCAGCGGGGTGGGGTGAGCAGTTCTTC. The chain uses TRBV14 and TRBJ2-1; 7 bases match TRBD2. After removal of 7 bases from V and 9 bases from J, the junction contained 9 bases not matched to a gene. CDR1 is SGHDN and CDR2 is FVKESK in the germline V gene. This CDR3 is built from 13 residues.

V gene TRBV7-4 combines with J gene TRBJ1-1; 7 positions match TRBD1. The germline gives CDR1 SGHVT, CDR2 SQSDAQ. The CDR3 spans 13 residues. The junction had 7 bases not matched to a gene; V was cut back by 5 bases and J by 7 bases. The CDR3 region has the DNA TGTGCCAGCAGCCACGACCGGGACAGTGAAGCTTTCTTT. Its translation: CASSHDRDSEAFF.

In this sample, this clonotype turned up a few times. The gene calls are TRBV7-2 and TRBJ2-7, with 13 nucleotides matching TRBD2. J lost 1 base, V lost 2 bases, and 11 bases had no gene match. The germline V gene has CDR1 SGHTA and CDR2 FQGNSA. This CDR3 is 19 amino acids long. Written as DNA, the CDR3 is TGTGCCAGCAGCTTACGGACTAGCGGGAGTAAGTTCTGGTCCTACGAGCAGTACTTC. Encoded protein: CASSLRTSGSKFWSYEQYF. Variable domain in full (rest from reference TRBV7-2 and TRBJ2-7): GAGVSQSPSNKVTEKGKDVELRCDPISGHTALYWYRQSLGQGLEFLIYFQGNSAPDKSGLPSDRFSAERTGGSVSTLTIQRTQQEDSAVYLCASSLRTSGSKFWSYEQYFGPGTRLTVT.

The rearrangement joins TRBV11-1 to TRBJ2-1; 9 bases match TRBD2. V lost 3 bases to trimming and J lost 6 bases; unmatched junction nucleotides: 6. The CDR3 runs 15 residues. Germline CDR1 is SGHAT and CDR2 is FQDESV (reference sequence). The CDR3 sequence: CASSFSGRSFNEQFF. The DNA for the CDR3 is TGTGCCAGCAGCTTTAGCGGGAGAAGTTTCAATGAGCAGTTCTTC.

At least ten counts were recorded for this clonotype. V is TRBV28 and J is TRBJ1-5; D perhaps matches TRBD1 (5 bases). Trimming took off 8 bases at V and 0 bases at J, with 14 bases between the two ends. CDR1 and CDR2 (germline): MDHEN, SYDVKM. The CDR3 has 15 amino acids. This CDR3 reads CASLEGTVSNQPQHF. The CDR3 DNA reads TGTGCCAGCCTCGAGGGGACTGTTAGCAATCAGCCCCAGCATTTT.

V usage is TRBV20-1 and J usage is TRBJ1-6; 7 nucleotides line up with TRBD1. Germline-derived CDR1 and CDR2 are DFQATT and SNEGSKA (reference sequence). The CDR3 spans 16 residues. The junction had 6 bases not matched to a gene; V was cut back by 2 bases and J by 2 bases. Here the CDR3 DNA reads TGCAGTGCTAGACCACTGGGACAGACCTATAATTCACCCCTCCACTTT. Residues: CSARPLGQTYNSPLHF.

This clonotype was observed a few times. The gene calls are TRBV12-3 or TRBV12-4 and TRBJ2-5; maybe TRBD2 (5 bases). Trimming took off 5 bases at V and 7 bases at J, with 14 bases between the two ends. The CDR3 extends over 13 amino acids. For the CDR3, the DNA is TGTGCCAGCAGTGACGGGATCCCAACGACCCAGTACTTC. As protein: CASSDGIPTTQYF.

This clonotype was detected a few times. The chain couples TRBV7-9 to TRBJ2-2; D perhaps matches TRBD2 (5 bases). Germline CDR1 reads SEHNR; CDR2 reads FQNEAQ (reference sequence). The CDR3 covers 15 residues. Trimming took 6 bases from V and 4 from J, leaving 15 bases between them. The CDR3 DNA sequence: TGTGCCAGCAGACCAACTAGGATTTTCACCGGGGAGCTGTTTTTT. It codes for CASRPTRIFTGELFF.

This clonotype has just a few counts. In DNA form, the CDR3 reads TGTGCCAGCAGTTTAGGGGGATCCTATAGCAATCAGCCCCAGCATTTT. Residues: CASSLGGSYSNQPQHF. The chain uses TRBV12-3 or TRBV12-4 and TRBJ1-5; D unresolved. V shed 1 base and J shed 0 bases, with 10 bases lying between them. This CDR3 has 16 amino acids.

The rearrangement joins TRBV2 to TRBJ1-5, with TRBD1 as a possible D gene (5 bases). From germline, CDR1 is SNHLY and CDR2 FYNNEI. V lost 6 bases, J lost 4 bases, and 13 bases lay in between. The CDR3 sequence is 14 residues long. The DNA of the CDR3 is TGTGCCAGCAGGGGGGACGGCGATAATCAGCCCCAGCATTTT. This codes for CASRGDGDNQPQHF.

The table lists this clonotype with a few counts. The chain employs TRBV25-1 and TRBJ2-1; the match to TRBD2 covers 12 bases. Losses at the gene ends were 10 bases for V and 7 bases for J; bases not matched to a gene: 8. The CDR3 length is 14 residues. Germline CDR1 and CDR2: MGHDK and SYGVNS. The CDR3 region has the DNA TGTGCCACCGGACTAGCGGGAATTGTAAATGAGCAGTTCTTC. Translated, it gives CATGLAGIVNEQFF.

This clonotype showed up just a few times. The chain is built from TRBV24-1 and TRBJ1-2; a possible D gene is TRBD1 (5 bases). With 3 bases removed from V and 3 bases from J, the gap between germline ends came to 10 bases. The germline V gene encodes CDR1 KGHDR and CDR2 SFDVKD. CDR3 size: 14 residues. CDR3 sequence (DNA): TGTGCCACCAGTGATCTTGGGACTTACTATGGCTACACCTTC. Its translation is CATSDLGTYYGYTF.

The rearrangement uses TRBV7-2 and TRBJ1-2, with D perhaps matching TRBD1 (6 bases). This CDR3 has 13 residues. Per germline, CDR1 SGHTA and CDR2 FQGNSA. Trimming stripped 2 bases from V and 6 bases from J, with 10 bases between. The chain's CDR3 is CASSLRRTDGYTF. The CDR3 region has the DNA TGTGCCAGCAGCTTAAGGAGGACAGATGGCTACACCTTC.

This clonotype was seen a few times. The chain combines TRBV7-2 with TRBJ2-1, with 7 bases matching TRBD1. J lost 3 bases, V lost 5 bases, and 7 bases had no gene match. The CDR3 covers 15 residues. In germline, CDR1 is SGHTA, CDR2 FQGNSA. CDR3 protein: CASSMGQNLYNEQFF. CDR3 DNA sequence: TGTGCCAGCAGCATGGGACAGAATCTCTACAATGAGCAGTTCTTC.

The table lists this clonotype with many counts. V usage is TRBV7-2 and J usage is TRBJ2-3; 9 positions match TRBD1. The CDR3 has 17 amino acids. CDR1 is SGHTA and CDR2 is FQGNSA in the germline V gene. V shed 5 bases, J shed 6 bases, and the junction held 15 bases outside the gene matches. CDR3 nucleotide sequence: TGTGCCAGCAGCACCGCGCGAACAGGGGGCATTTGGGATACGCAGTATTTT. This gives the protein CASSTARTGGIWDTQYF.

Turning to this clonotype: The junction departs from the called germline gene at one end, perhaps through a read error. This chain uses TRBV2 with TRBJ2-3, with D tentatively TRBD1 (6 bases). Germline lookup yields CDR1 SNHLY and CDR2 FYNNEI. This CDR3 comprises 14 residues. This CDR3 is CGSQLGQSTDTQYF. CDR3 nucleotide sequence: TGTGGCAGCCAGCTCGGACAGTCCACAGATACGCAGTATTTT.

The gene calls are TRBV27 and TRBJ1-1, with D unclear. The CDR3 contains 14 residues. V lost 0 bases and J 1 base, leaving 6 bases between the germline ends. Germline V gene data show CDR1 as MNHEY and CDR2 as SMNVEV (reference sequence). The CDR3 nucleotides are TGTGCCAGCAGTTTATCTCTCCAGAACACTGAAGCTTTCTTT. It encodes CASSLSLQNTEAFF.

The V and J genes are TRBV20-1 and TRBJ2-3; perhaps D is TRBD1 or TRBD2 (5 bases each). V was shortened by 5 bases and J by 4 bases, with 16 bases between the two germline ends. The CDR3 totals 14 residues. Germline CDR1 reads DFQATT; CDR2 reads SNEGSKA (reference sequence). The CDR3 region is CSAGPLARADTQYF. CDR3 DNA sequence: TGCAGTGCTGGCCCCCTAGCCAGGGCAGATACGCAGTATTTT.

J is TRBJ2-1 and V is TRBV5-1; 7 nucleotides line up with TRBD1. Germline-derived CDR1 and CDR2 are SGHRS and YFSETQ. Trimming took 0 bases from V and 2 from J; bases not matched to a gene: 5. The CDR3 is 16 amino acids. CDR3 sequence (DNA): TGCGCCAGCAGCTTGGTAGGGGGCCCTGCCTACAATGAGCAGTTCTTC. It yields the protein CASSLVGGPAYNEQFF.

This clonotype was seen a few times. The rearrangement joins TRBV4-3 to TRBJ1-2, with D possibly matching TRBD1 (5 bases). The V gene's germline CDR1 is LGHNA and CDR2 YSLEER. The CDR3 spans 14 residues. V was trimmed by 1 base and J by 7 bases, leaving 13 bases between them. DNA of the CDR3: TGCGCCAGCAGCCAAGTTAGGGGTGCATCTGGCTACACCTTC. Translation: CASSQVRGASGYTF.

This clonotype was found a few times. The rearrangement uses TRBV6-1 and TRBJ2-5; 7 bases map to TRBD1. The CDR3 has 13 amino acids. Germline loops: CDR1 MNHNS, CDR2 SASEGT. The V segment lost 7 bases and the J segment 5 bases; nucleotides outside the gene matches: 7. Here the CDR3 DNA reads TGTGCCAGCATCCAAACAGGGGTGGAGACCCAGTACTTC. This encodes CASIQTGVETQYF.

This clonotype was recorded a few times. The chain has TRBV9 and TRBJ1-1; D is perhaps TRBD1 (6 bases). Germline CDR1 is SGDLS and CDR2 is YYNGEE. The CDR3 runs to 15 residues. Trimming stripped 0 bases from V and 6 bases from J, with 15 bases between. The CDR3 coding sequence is TGTGCCAGCAGCGTAGGATCGGGGGCTGTATCTGAAGCTTTCTTT. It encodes CASSVGSGAVSEAFF.